The present T cell receptor (beta chain) was sequenced within a study of CD8+CD57+ T cells in acquired aplastic anemia. The overall study: Quantities of DNA derived from sorted CD4+ and CD8+ cells averaged roughly 3 ug.

Previously, flow cytometry had revealed CD8+CD57+ cell expansion in the patients chosen for sequencing. The ends lost 5 bases at V and 14 bases at J; junction bases unmatched: 15. This CDR3 has 15 residues. From germline, CDR1 is SEHNR and CDR2 FQNEAQ (reference sequence). Study findings and constraints: Researchers report that about 29 CD8+ CDR3 sequences appeared in both patients and controls.

Details on this clonotype: Its antigen is unknown.

The template used for profiling TCR beta VDJ and CDR3 was genomic DNA. TCRdb independently ran MiXCR on the reads; one entry per CDR3 protein. The table has under 350,000 distinct CDR3 sequences, 56% seen once; the top ten hold approximately 1.2%. The clonotype comes from a human donor with aplastic anemia. The chain joins TRBV7-9 to TRBJ1-6; TRBD1 matches at 7 bases. Material for sequencing was sorted CD4+, CD8+, or CD8+CD57+ T cells (not recorded which) from PBMCs. Written as DNA, the CDR3 is TGTGCCAGCAGCCTAGGGGCACAGGGGACGAGGGCCCTCCACTTT. This sequence encodes CASSLGAQGTRALHF.